The clone carrying this TCR beta chain has only a few counts. During active infection, Seattle patients enrolled and were then monitored through disease. This sample is part of a study of blood T cell repertoires in COVID-19. Study information: Samples taken during acute and convalescent COVID-19 were collected in the United States, Italy and Spain. The analysed material was cDNA or gDNA that came from T cells, B-cell-depleted T cells, or PBMCs.

In the original processing: Reference gene primers were amplified, and this amplification served to estimate nucleated cell counts. The table came from immunoSEQ multiplex PCR; TCRdb's copy has only in-frame clones and leaves some out. V and J calls and clone size are copied from that table; D and trimming were computed from the DNA. The top ten hold 1.3% of the sample, which has a few hundred thousand clones, approximately 86% seen once. This CDR3 comprises 14 residues. Trimming stripped 0 bases from V and 8 bases from J, with 12 bases between. Germline V gene sequence: CDR1 SGDLS, CDR2 YYNGEE. The V and J genes are TRBV9 and TRBJ2-4; D not certain. The receptor comes from a woman in her twenties or thirties with COVID-19, enrolled during active disease. The sequencing sample was made of peripheral blood. The CDR3 nucleotides are TGTGCCAGCAGCGTAGGAGTCCCTCGAGACATTCAGTACTTC. This gives the protein CASSVGVPRDIQYF.